Listed below are T cell receptor beta chains from one sample, sequenced in a study of blood T cells in healthy people across ages. TCRdb re-called the 5' RACE reads with MiXCR, one entry per CDR3 protein. Of 800,000 to 1,300,000 distinct CDR3 sequences listed, roughly 24% are singletons. Separately, the same data were catalogued under a study of T cells of mothers and their children.

The specimen was blood. These receptors came from a girl aged 2-10 years in good health. CDR3s include the opening cysteine and the closing phenylalanine or tryptophan. D genes are given only for firm matches. Only some rows state a clone size, as once, few, many or a class for expanded clones.

v_call,d_call,clone_size,j_call,cdr3_nt,cdr3_aa
TRBV7-9,TRBD2,.,TRBJ2-7,TGTGCCAGCAGACCGACTAGCGGGGAGCCCTACGAGCAGTACTTC,CASRPTSGEPYEQYF
TRBV12-5,TRBD1,.,TRBJ1-5,TGTGCTAGTGGTTTGGTACGTAAATCCGAGACAGGGAAAAATCAGCCCCAGCATTTT,CASGLVRKSETGKNQPQHF
TRBV12-3/TRBV12-4,.,.,TRBJ2-1,TGTGCCAGCGCCGACGCAATCAATGAGCAGTTCTTC,CASADAINEQFF
TRBV3-1,TRBD1,.,TRBJ2-1,TGTGCCAGCAGCCGGGACAGGGAAGGTGAGCAGTTCTTC,CASSRDREGEQFF
TRBV29-1,.,.,TRBJ2-5,TGCAGCGTAATCGACAGTGAGCGAGAGACCCAGTACTTC,CSVIDSERETQYF
TRBV5-1,.,few,TRBJ1-2,TGCGCCAGCAGCTTCTCGGGGGATCCTGACTATGGCTACACCTTC,CASSFSGDPDYGYTF
TRBV18,TRBD1,few,TRBJ2-5,TGTGCCAGCTCACCACCGACAGGGGGCCGGGAGACCCAGTACTTC,CASSPPTGGRETQYF
TRBV20-1,.,.,TRBJ1-4,TGCAGTGGGACGGTTGATGGTAATGAAAAACTGTTTTTT,CSGTVDGNEKLFF
TRBV19,TRBD1,.,TRBJ2-3,TGTGCCAGTAGTATAGACGCCGGGACAGCTGGCACAGATACGCAGTATTTT,CASSIDAGTAGTDTQYF
TRBV29-1,TRBD1,.,TRBJ2-7,TGCAGCGACCTCCGGGACAGATCCTACGAGCAGTACTTC,CSDLRDRSYEQYF
TRBV20-1,.,few,TRBJ2-1,TGCAGTGCTAGAGACCGACTAGTAGGGATTGAGCAGTTCTTC,CSARDRLVGIEQFF
TRBV20-1,.,few,TRBJ1-4,TGCAGCGCGCGGGGCGGAACTAATGAAAAACTGTTTTTT,CSARGGTNEKLFF
TRBV6-2/TRBV6-3,.,.,TRBJ2-3,TGTGCCAGCAGTACCTCATTGACGCAGTATTTT,CASSTSLTQYF
TRBV7-3,.,many,TRBJ1-1,TGTGCCAGCAGCTCCGGGGGCCACACTGAAGCTTTCTTT,CASSSGGHTEAFF
TRBV6-1,.,.,TRBJ1-1,TGTGCCAGCAGTGAAATTAGGGGAGGTCCGGCGAGTGAAGCTTTCTTT,CASSEIRGGPASEAFF
TRBV5-6,.,.,TRBJ2-7,TGTGCCAGCAAATCAGATGGTCCGGTCGAGCAGTACTTC,CASKSDGPVEQYF
TRBV27,.,.,TRBJ2-6,TGTGCCAGCAGTCCCTTCGACGGCTCAGGGGCCAACGTCCTGACTTTC,CASSPFDGSGANVLTF
TRBV7-9,.,.,TRBJ2-3,TGTGCCAGCAGCTTAGCGACCTACCTCACAGATACGCAGTATTTT,CASSLATYLTDTQYF
TRBV6-2/TRBV6-3,.,.,TRBJ2-1,TGTGCCAGCGCAGTAAGTCCTCTCAATGAGCAGTTCTTC,CASAVSPLNEQFF
TRBV29-1,TRBD1,few,TRBJ1-1,TGCAGCGTCTGGGACAGGGCCACGGGCACTGAAGCTTTCTTT,CSVWDRATGTEAFF
TRBV7-2,.,few,TRBJ2-4,TGTGCCAGCAGCTTAGACAGGGTTGGGGCCAAAAACATTCAGTACTTC,CASSLDRVGAKNIQYF
TRBV20-1,.,.,TRBJ2-1,TGCAGTGCTAAGGAACCGGGGGCCGGCGATGAGCAGTTCTTC,CSAKEPGAGDEQFF
TRBV12-3/TRBV12-4,TRBD1,.,TRBJ2-7,TGTGCCAGCAGTCACATTCAGGGGGCGATTTACGAGCAGTACTTC,CASSHIQGAIYEQYF
TRBV20-1,.,.,TRBJ1-1,TGCAGTGCTAGAGTATTAGGAGCAAGGGGGACTGAAGCTTTCTTT,CSARVLGARGTEAFF
TRBV20-1,.,.,TRBJ1-4,TGCAGTGCTAGTTCGCAGGGGTACGAAAAACTGTTTTTT,CSASSQGYEKLFF
TRBV7-2,.,.,TRBJ2-5,TGTGCCAGCAGCTATCTATCCCGGGCCCAGTACTTC,CASSYLSRAQYF
TRBV7-3,.,.,TRBJ2-3,TGTGCCAGCAGCTTTACAACCACAGATACGCAGTATTTT,CASSFTTTDTQYF
TRBV5-6,TRBD1,.,TRBJ2-4,TGTGCCAGCAGCTTCAGACAGGGTGACATTCGGTACTTC,CASSFRQGDIRYF
TRBV4-3,TRBD1,.,TRBJ2-7,TGCGCCAGCAGCCAAGTCCTGGACAGGGGCCTCTCCTACGAGCAGTACTTC,CASSQVLDRGLSYEQYF
TRBV2,.,once,TRBJ2-1,TGTGCCAGCAGGGGGGACCGCAACAATGAGCAGTTCTTC,CASRGDRNNEQFF
TRBV19,.,.,TRBJ2-3,TGTGCCAGTAGTACTAGCACTAGCACAGATACGCAGTATTTT,CASSTSTSTDTQYF
TRBV20-1,TRBD1,few,TRBJ1-5,TGCAGTGCTAGAGGACTCAGACAGGGGACAGATCAGCCCCAGCATTTT,CSARGLRQGTDQPQHF
TRBV5-5,TRBD2,.,TRBJ2-7,TGTGCCAGCAGCTTAGCGGGACTAAACGAGCAGTACTTC,CASSLAGLNEQYF
TRBV29-1,TRBD2,.,TRBJ2-1,TGCAGCGTTAGCGGGAGACTTTACAATGAGCAGTTCTTC,CSVSGRLYNEQFF
TRBV7-8,.,once,TRBJ1-1,TGTGCCAGCAGCTTATTGACAGTTGAAGCTTTCTTT,CASSLLTVEAFF
TRBV12-3/TRBV12-4,TRBD1,few,TRBJ1-4,TGTGCCAGCAGTCCGGAGGGGGCGAAACTGTTTTTT,CASSPEGAKLFF
TRBV5-5,.,.,TRBJ2-7,TGTGCCAGCAGCTCAGGAACTGCCGAGCAGTACTTC,CASSSGTAEQYF
TRBV5-1,TRBD1,once,TRBJ1-1,TGCGCCAGCAGCTTGGTGGGACAGGGGAAGACTGAAGCTTTCTTT,CASSLVGQGKTEAFF
TRBV11-2,.,.,TRBJ2-1,TGTGCCAGCAGCTTAGGTACAAGGGAGCAGTTCTTC,CASSLGTREQFF
TRBV28,.,.,TRBJ1-2,TGTGCCAGCAGTTTAGCTACGGGGGACCGGAGGAAAGGCTACACCTTC,CASSLATGDRRKGYTF
TRBV7-3,.,.,TRBJ2-7,TGTGCCAGCAGCTTAATCTCGGGATTCGACGAGCAGTACTTC,CASSLISGFDEQYF
TRBV20-1,.,.,TRBJ2-7,TGCAGTGCTAGAGGCCAACCTAGCGACGCCTACGAGCAGTACTTC,CSARGQPSDAYEQYF